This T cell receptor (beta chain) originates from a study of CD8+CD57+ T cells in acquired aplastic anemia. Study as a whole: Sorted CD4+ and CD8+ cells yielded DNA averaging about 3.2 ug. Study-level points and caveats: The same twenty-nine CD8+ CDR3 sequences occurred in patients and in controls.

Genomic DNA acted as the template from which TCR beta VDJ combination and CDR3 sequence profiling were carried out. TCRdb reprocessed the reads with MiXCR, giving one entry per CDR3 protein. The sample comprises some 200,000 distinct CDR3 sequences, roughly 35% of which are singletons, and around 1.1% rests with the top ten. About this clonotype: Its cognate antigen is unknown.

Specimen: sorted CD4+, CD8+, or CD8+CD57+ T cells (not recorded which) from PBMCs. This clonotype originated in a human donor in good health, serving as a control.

CDR3 sequence: CSASGGPITGELFF. The CDR3, as DNA: TGCAGTGCTAGCGGGGGGCCGATCACCGGGGAGCTGTTTTTT. This chain uses TRBV20-1 with TRBJ2-2; possibly TRBD2 for D (7 bases). V was pared by 3 bases and J by 4 bases, with 12 bases between. Germline assignment: CDR1 DFQATT and CDR2 SNEGSKA (reference sequence). This CDR3 has 14 residues.